What follows describes a single T cell receptor (beta chain). Its target antigen remains unknown. Base qualities are not provided; no much larger clone lies one nucleotide away. CDR1 is given as SGHDN and CDR2 as FVKESK, both from the germline V gene. V lost 1 base and J lost 4 bases, and the count of bases not matched to a germline gene is 4. CDR3 length: 15 amino acids, cysteine to phenylalanine. The only DNA kept is the CDR3, 45 bases in frame from the first base. This record comes from a study of Ad26.COV2.S vaccination and SARS-CoV-2 variants (dated by TCRdb to the early 2020s). Regarding the research as a whole: Vaccine-arm donors were drawn from COV1001, a multicentre, randomized, double-blind, placebo-controlled phase I-IIa trial of Ad26.COV2.S in healthy adults. Dosing of Ad26.COV2.S was intramuscular, at either 5x10^10 or 1x10^11 viral particles, delivered as one shot or as two shots spaced 56 days apart. TCRbeta repertoire sequencing was used to assess the specificity and breadth of SARS-CoV-2-reactive T cell receptors after Ad26.COV2.S vaccination. The TCR-sequenced set comprised approximately 32 samples: some 19 Ad26.COV2.S vaccine recipients, 5 placebo recipients and 8 SARS-CoV-2 convalescent individuals. Trial participants were randomized into five groups of five: low-dose or high-dose Ad26.COV2.S given once or twice, or placebo on both occasions. Investigators did not know the trial group allocation while performing experiments and assessing outcomes. Broader findings and caveats from the paper: Compared with placebo recipients, Ad26.COV2.S recipients showed higher spike-specific TCR breadth (P = 0.0014). Substantial breadth of spike-specific CD8+ and CD4+ T cell responses was reported after vaccination. Vaccine and placebo recipients had comparable non-spike TCR breadth, which fits with the vaccine containing only spike. According to the authors, total T cell responses may have been underestimated by the TCR breadth and depth analyses. The study lacked the statistical power to compare responses across vaccine doses or regimens.

The immunoSEQ Assay was used to sequence TCRbeta CDR3 regions. After extraction, genomic DNA underwent amplification by bias-controlled multiplex PCR, followed by high-throughput sequencing. Processing in the source paper ran as follows. To quantify the absolute abundance of each unique TCRbeta CDR3 region, sequences were collapsed and filtered. T cell fraction was estimated by normalizing TCRbeta template counts to usable DNA, which was measured by amplifying reference genes present in all nucleated cells. Repertoire TCRs were annotated as SARS-CoV-2-specific when V gene, CDR3 amino acid sequence and J gene were exactly matched to a known reactive TCR set. The reference SARS-CoV-2 TCR set was derived from MIRA and filtered for enrichment in COVID-19-positive ImmuneCODE repertoires, a step that removed public or cross-reactive TCRs. Drawing on the MIRA antigens, annotated TCRs were analysed further at the level of specific ORF or position within ORF. Breadth was defined as annotated unique rearrangements over total unique productive rearrangements; depth was the summed frequency of those rearrangements. Two-sided Wilcoxon rank-sum tests were applied when comparing TCR breadth between groups. Entries here come from immuneACCESS through TCRdb and include only in-frame sequences with V and J called. Some clones fail to appear in such tables; in the studies checked, an unresolved V gene covers under half of the shortfall, and the cause of the remainder is unknown. V, J and clone size derive from that table, while D and trimming were established from the DNA sequence. The sample table holds fewer than 400,000 clones, of which over 75% were seen once. The top ten hold about 2% of the sample.

In light of the paper, this sample's treatment or condition label describes: around 19 received Ad26.COV2.S at low or high dose, single or two shots; about 5 received placebo; per-sample allocation not given. For vaccine and placebo recipients, the sequenced repertoires came from samples collected on day 63 after the first injection. In Cohort 1b, 25 adults aged 18-55 years were enrolled at a single site in Boston, USA, between 29 July and 7 August 2020. Ad26.COV2.S was a replication-incompetent adenovirus type 26 vector that expressed a prefusion-stabilized SARS-CoV-2 spike protein derived from the original Wuhan strain.

The origin of this receptor is a person aged 18-65 years who received the Ad26.COV2.S COVID-19 vaccine or a placebo. The starting material was peripheral blood, obtained in a trial of Ad26.COV2.S vaccine versus placebo. This receptor chain uses TRBV14 and TRBJ1-2, with 9 bases in between that match TRBD1. The nucleotide sequence is given as TGTGCCAGCAGCCAAGTCGGGACAGGGCCCTATGGCTACACCTTC. This encodes CASSQVGTGPYGYTF. Reference TRBV14 and TRBJ1-2 proteins supply the regions before and after the CDR3; the full variable domain is: EAGVTQFPSHSVIEKGQTVTLRCDPISGHDNLYWYRRVMGKEIKFLLHFVKESKQDESGMPNNRFLAERTGGTYSTLKVQPAELEDSGVYFCASSQVGTGPYGYTFGSGTRLTVV.